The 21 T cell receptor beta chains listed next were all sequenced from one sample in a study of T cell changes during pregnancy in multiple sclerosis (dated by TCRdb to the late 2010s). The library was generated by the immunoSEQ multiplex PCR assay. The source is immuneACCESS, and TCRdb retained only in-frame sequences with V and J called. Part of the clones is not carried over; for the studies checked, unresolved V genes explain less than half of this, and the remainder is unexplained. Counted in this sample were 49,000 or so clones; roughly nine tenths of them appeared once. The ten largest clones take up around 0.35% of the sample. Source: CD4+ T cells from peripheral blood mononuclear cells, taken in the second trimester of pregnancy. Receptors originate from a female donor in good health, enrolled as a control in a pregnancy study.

In DNA form, the CDR3 reads TGTGCCACGGTTATTCGGGGTGATGAAGCTTTCTTT. Encoded protein: CATVIRGDEAFF. The chain recombines TRBV6-5 with TRBJ1-1; D is undetermined. The CDR3 length is 12 residues. Germline CDR1 and CDR2: MNHEY and SVGAGI. Trimming removed 10 bases at V and 7 bases at J, with 16 bases between.

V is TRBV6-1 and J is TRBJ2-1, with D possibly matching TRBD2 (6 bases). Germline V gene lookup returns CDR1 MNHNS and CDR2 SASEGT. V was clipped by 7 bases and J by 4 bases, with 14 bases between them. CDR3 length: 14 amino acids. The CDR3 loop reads CASTSAGPYNEQFF. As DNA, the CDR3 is TGTGCCAGCACTTCAGCGGGTCCATACAATGAGCAGTTCTTC.

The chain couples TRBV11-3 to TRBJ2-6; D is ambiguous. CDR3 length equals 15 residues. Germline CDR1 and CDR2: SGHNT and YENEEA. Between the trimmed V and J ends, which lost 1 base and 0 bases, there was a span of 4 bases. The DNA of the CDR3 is TGTGCCAGCAGCTTAGGCAGCTCTGGGGCCAACGTCCTGACTTTC. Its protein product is CASSLGSSGANVLTF.

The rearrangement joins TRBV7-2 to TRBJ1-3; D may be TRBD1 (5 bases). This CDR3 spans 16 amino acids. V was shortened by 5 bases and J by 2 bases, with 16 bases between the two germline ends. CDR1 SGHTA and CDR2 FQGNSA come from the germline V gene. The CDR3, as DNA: TGTGCCAGCAGCCAGCCGACAGAATTCACTGGAAACACCATATATTTT. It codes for CASSQPTEFTGNTIYF.

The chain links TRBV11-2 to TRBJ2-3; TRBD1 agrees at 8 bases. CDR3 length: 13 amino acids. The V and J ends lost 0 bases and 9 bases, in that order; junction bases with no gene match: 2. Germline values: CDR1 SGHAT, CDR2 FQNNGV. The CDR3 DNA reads TGTGCCAGCAGCTTAGATAGGACAGGGACGCAGTATTTT. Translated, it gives CASSLDRTGTQYF.

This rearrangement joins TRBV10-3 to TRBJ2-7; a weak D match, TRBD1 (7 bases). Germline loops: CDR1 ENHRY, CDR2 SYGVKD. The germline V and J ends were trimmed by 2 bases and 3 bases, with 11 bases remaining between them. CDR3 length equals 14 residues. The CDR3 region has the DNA TGTGCCATCAGTGAGGACAGGGAGGTCTACGAGCAGTACTTC. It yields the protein CAISEDREVYEQYF.

The CDR3 DNA sequence: TGCGCCAGCAGCTTGGAGCGGGGGGGGCTCTCCTACGAGCAGTACTTC. Translation gives CASSLERGGLSYEQYF. This rearrangement joins TRBV5-1 to TRBJ2-7; 10 bases line up with TRBD2. In germline, CDR1 is SGHRS, CDR2 YFSETQ. The CDR3 has 16 residues. Germline trimming cut 0 bases from V and 0 bases from J; bases unmatched to any gene: 3.

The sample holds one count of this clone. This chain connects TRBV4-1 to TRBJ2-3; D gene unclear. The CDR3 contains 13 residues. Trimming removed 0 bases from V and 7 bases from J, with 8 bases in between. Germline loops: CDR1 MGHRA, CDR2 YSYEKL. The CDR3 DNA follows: TGCGCCAGCAGCCAAGATGCCCAGTATACGCAGTATTTT. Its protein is CASSQDAQYTQYF.

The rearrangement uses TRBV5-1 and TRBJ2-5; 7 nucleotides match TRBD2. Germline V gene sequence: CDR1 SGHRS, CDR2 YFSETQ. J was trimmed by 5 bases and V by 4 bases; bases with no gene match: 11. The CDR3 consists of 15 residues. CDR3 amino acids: CASSPGLSIGETQYF. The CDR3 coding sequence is TGCGCCAGCAGCCCGGGACTATCAATCGGGGAGACCCAGTACTTC.

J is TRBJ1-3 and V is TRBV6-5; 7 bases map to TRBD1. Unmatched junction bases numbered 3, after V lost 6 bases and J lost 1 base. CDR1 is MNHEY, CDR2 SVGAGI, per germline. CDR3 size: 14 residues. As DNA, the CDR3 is TGTGCCAGCAGGCGACAGGGTTCTGGAAACACCATATATTTT. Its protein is CASRRQGSGNTIYF.

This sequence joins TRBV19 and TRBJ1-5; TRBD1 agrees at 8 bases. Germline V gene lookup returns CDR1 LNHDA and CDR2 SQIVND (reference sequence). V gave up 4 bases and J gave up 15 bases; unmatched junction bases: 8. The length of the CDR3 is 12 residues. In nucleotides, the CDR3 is TGTGCCAGTAGTACCCCCGGACAGGGCAGGCATTTT. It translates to CASSTPGQGRHF.

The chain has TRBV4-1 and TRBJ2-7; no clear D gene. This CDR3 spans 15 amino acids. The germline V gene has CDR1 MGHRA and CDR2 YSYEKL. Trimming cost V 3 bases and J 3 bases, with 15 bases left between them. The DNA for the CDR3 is TGCGCCAGCAGCCAGGCATTAACGAGAGGCTACGAGCAGTACTTC. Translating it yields CASSQALTRGYEQYF.

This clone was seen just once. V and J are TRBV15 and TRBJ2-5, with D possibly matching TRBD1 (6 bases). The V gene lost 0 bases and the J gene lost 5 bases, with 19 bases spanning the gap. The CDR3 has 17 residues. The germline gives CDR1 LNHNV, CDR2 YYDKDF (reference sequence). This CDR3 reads CATSRDLQGTVPETQYF. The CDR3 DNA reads TGTGCCACCAGCAGAGATCTTCAGGGGACGGTCCCTGAGACCCAGTACTTC.

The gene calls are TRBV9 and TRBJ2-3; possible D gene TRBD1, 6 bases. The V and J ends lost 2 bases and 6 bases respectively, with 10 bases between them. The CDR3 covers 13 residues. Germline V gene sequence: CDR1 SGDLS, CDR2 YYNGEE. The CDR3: CASSVLRGDTQYF. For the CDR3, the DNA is TGTGCCAGCAGCGTTTTAAGGGGGGATACGCAGTATTTT.

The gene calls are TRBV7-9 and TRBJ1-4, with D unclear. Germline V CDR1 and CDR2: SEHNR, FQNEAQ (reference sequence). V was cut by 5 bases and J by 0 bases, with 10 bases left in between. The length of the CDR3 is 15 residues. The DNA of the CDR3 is TGTGCCAGCAGCCCCCGGGTCGCAACTAATGAAAAACTGTTTTTT. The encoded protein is CASSPRVATNEKLFF.

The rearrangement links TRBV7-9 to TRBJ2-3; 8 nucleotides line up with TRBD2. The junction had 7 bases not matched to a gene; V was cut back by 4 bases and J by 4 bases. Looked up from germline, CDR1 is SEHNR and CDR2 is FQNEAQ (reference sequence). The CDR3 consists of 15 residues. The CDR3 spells CASSWGLGTADTQYF. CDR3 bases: TGTGCCAGCAGCTGGGGACTAGGGACGGCAGATACGCAGTATTTT.

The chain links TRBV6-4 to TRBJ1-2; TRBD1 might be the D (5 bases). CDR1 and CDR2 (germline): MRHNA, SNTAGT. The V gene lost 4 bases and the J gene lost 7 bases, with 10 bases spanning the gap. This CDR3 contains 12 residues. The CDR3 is CASSVFRVGYTF. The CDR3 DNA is TGTGCCAGCAGTGTCTTCAGGGTTGGCTACACCTTC.

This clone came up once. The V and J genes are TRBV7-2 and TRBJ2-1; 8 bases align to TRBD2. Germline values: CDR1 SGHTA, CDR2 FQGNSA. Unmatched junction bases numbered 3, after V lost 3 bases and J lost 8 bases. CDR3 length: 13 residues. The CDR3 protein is CASSFGGADEQFF. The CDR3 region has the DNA TGTGCCAGCAGCTTCGGGGGGGCGGATGAGCAGTTCTTC.

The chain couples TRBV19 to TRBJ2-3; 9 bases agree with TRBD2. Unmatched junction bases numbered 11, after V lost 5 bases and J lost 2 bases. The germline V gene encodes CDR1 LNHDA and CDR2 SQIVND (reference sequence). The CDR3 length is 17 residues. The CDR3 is CASSVGGRGGPTDTQYF. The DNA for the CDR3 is TGTGCCAGTAGTGTGGGAGGGCGGGGGGGCCCCACAGATACGCAGTATTTT.

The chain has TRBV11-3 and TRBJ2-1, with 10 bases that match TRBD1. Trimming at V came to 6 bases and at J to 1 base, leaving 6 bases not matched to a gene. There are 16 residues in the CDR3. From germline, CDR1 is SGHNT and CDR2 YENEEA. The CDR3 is CASSPRQGASYNEQFF. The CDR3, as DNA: TGTGCCAGCAGTCCCAGACAGGGGGCATCCTACAATGAGCAGTTCTTC.

The CDR3 loop is CASSLADRGSTEAFF. In DNA, the CDR3 is TGCGCCAGCAGCTTGGCGGACAGGGGTAGCACTGAAGCTTTCTTT. The rearrangement joins TRBV5-1 to TRBJ1-1; 9 nucleotides match TRBD1. With V trimmed by 0 bases and J by 4 bases, 4 bases remained unmatched. The germline CDR1 and CDR2 sequences are SGHRS and YFSETQ. This CDR3 region has 15 residues.